The rows below give T cell receptor beta chains drawn from one sample of a study of T-cell reconstitution after alpha-beta-depleted transplantation in children. TCRdb independently ran MiXCR on the PCR reads; one entry per CDR3 protein. The sample holds roughly 350,000 distinct CDR3 sequences; 9% to 12% are singletons and the top ten take under 3%. Material: PBMCs from the stem cell graft donor, obtained from the stem cell graft. These receptors came from a human donor who donated a stem cell graft to a child with acute lymphoblastic leukemia. Both conserved end residues are part of each CDR3. D genes are given only for firm matches. Rows may omit the clone size; those that give it use once, few, many or a size class.

j_gene: TRBJ2-4
abundance: .
d_gene: .
v_gene: TRBV7-8
CDR3aa: CASTPRLDRLAKNIQYF
CDR3nt: TGTGCCAGCACCCCGAGGCTGGACAGACTAGCCAAAAACATTCAGTACTTC

j_gene: TRBJ2-5
abundance: .
d_gene: TRBD2
v_gene: TRBV28
CDR3aa: CASGLAGGETQYF
CDR3nt: TGTGCCAGCGGTCTAGCGGGAGGGGAGACCCAGTACTTC

j_gene: TRBJ1-3
abundance: .
d_gene: TRBD1
v_gene: TRBV10-3
CDR3aa: CATGQGDSGNTIYF
CDR3nt: TGTGCCACCGGACAGGGTGATTCTGGAAACACCATATATTTT

j_gene: TRBJ2-1
abundance: .
d_gene: .
v_gene: TRBV7-2
CDR3aa: CASSLAGGGIPNEQFF
CDR3nt: TGTGCCAGCAGCTTAGCAGGGGGAGGGATTCCGAATGAGCAGTTCTTC

j_gene: TRBJ1-1
abundance: .
d_gene: .
v_gene: TRBV4-3
CDR3aa: CASSQDIGRDTEAFF
CDR3nt: TGCGCCAGCAGCCAAGATATCGGACGGGACACTGAAGCTTTCTTT

j_gene: TRBJ2-3
abundance: .
d_gene: .
v_gene: TRBV4-2
CDR3aa: CASSQSPGLTDTQYF
CDR3nt: TGTGCCAGCAGCCAATCCCCGGGCCTCACAGATACGCAGTATTTT

j_gene: TRBJ2-5
abundance: many
d_gene: .
v_gene: TRBV7-3
CDR3aa: CASSWGDRETQYF
CDR3nt: TGTGCCAGCAGCTGGGGGGACAGAGAGACCCAGTACTTC

j_gene: TRBJ2-5
abundance: few
d_gene: .
v_gene: TRBV5-6
CDR3aa: CASSLAGDGLGYGETQYF
CDR3nt: TGTGCCAGCAGCTTGGCCGGGGACGGGCTGGGTTATGGAGAGACCCAGTACTTC

j_gene: TRBJ2-1
abundance: many
d_gene: .
v_gene: TRBV3-1
CDR3aa: CASSRGNEQFF
CDR3nt: TGTGCCAGCAGCCGGGGCAATGAGCAGTTCTTC

j_gene: TRBJ2-3
abundance: many
d_gene: .
v_gene: TRBV27
CDR3aa: CASSRPFEKTDTQYF
CDR3nt: TGTGCCAGCAGTAGACCCTTCGAGAAGACAGATACGCAGTATTTT

j_gene: TRBJ1-2
abundance: many
d_gene: .
v_gene: TRBV20-1
CDR3aa: CSARPGFYGYTF
CDR3nt: TGCAGTGCTAGACCAGGATTTTATGGCTACACCTTC

j_gene: TRBJ1-2
abundance: few
d_gene: .
v_gene: TRBV4-2
CDR3aa: CASSQDPVYGYTF
CDR3nt: TGTGCCAGCAGCCAAGATCCGGTCTATGGCTACACCTTC

j_gene: TRBJ1-3
abundance: .
d_gene: .
v_gene: TRBV18
CDR3aa: CASSPNSSGNTIYF
CDR3nt: TGTGCCAGCTCACCAAACAGCTCTGGAAACACCATATATTTT

j_gene: TRBJ1-1
abundance: .
d_gene: TRBD1
v_gene: TRBV7-9
CDR3aa: CASSFQGASVTEAFF
CDR3nt: TGTGCCAGCAGCTTCCAGGGGGCGTCGGTGACTGAAGCTTTCTTT

j_gene: TRBJ1-2
abundance: .
d_gene: TRBD1
v_gene: TRBV20-1
CDR3aa: CSASGQGDNYGYTF
CDR3nt: TGCAGTGCTAGCGGACAGGGTGACAACTATGGCTACACCTTC

j_gene: TRBJ2-7
abundance: few
d_gene: .
v_gene: TRBV10-3
CDR3aa: CAISVVPRDEQYF
CDR3nt: TGTGCCATCAGTGTCGTACCCCGAGACGAGCAGTACTTC

j_gene: TRBJ2-1
abundance: few
d_gene: TRBD2
v_gene: TRBV4-2
CDR3aa: CASSRPHTTSGRGWGGYNEQFF
CDR3nt: TGTGCCAGCAGCCGACCCCATACGACTAGCGGGAGGGGGTGGGGGGGCTACAATGAGCAGTTCTTC

j_gene: TRBJ2-6
abundance: .
d_gene: TRBD1
v_gene: TRBV20-1
CDR3aa: CSATGTGRTGVNVLTF
CDR3nt: TGCAGTGCTACCGGGACAGGGAGGACTGGGGTCAACGTCCTGACTTTC

j_gene: TRBJ2-2
abundance: .
d_gene: TRBD2
v_gene: TRBV5-1
CDR3aa: CASSPPLAGGVGELFF
CDR3nt: TGCGCCAGCAGCCCCCCGCTAGCGGGAGGGGTCGGGGAGCTGTTTTTT

j_gene: TRBJ2-7
abundance: few
d_gene: .
v_gene: TRBV27
CDR3aa: CASRRDSYEQYF
CDR3nt: TGTGCCAGCAGGCGGGACTCCTACGAGCAGTACTTC

j_gene: TRBJ1-2
abundance: .
d_gene: .
v_gene: TRBV7-2
CDR3aa: CASSLAVRAGGYGYTF
CDR3nt: TGTGCCAGCAGCCTAGCCGTAAGGGCCGGGGGCTATGGCTACACCTTC

j_gene: TRBJ2-4
abundance: few
d_gene: .
v_gene: TRBV12-3/TRBV12-4
CDR3aa: CASTKAPRDNNIQYF
CDR3nt: TGTGCCAGCACCAAGGCCCCCCGGGACAACAACATTCAGTACTTC

j_gene: TRBJ1-1
abundance: few
d_gene: TRBD1
v_gene: TRBV5-1
CDR3aa: CASSLGYFRRTGESKSTEAFF
CDR3nt: TGCGCCAGCAGCTTAGGGTATTTCAGAAGGACAGGGGAAAGTAAGAGTACTGAAGCTTTCTTT

j_gene: TRBJ1-6
abundance: few
d_gene: .
v_gene: TRBV15
CDR3aa: CATSRTGLLEPLHF
CDR3nt: TGTGCCACCAGCAGAACCGGACTTCTAGAGCCCCTCCACTTT

j_gene: TRBJ2-7
abundance: few
d_gene: TRBD1
v_gene: TRBV5-1
CDR3aa: CASSLEQGHEQYF
CDR3nt: TGCGCCAGCAGCTTGGAACAGGGGCACGAGCAGTACTTC

j_gene: TRBJ1-2
abundance: .
d_gene: .
v_gene: TRBV15
CDR3aa: CATSRDLGGNYGYTF
CDR3nt: TGTGCCACCAGCAGAGATTTAGGGGGAAACTATGGCTACACCTTC

j_gene: TRBJ2-3
abundance: few
d_gene: .
v_gene: TRBV20-1
CDR3aa: CSARYDTGNTDTQYF
CDR3nt: TGCAGTGCCCGGTATGACACGGGCAACACAGATACGCAGTATTTT

j_gene: TRBJ2-7
abundance: few
d_gene: .
v_gene: TRBV6-5
CDR3aa: CAPPGPYEQYF
CDR3nt: TGTGCCCCCCCCGGTCCCTACGAGCAGTACTTC

j_gene: TRBJ2-1
abundance: many
d_gene: .
v_gene: TRBV12-3/TRBV12-4
CDR3aa: CASSLPSRIEQFF
CDR3nt: TGTGCCAGCAGTTTGCCCAGTAGAATTGAGCAGTTCTTC

j_gene: TRBJ2-3
abundance: few
d_gene: .
v_gene: TRBV4-3
CDR3aa: CASSPDRAPSLTDTQYF
CDR3nt: TGCGCCAGCAGTCCTGACCGGGCCCCGAGCCTCACAGATACGCAGTATTTT

j_gene: TRBJ1-6
abundance: few
d_gene: TRBD1
v_gene: TRBV20-1
CDR3aa: CSALAWDRGMTPLHF
CDR3nt: TGCAGTGCATTAGCCTGGGACAGGGGGATGACACCCCTCCACTTT

j_gene: TRBJ2-2
abundance: .
d_gene: TRBD1
v_gene: TRBV7-8
CDR3aa: CASSPWDRVADTGELFF
CDR3nt: TGTGCCAGCAGCCCCTGGGACAGGGTGGCGGACACCGGGGAGCTGTTTTTT

j_gene: TRBJ2-1
abundance: .
d_gene: .
v_gene: TRBV7-3
CDR3aa: CASSAYDRTVSYNEQFF
CDR3nt: TGTGCCAGCAGCGCCTATGATCGGACTGTCTCCTACAATGAGCAGTTCTTC

j_gene: TRBJ2-1
abundance: few
d_gene: TRBD2
v_gene: TRBV12-3/TRBV12-4
CDR3aa: CASSLRGLATNEQFF
CDR3nt: TGTGCCAGCAGTCTCCGGGGACTAGCTACGAATGAGCAGTTCTTC

j_gene: TRBJ2-7
abundance: .
d_gene: TRBD1
v_gene: TRBV10-3
CDR3aa: CAISAGTGVYEQYF
CDR3nt: TGTGCCATCAGTGCCGGGACAGGGGTTTACGAGCAGTACTTC

j_gene: TRBJ1-3
abundance: few
d_gene: TRBD1
v_gene: TRBV12-3/TRBV12-4
CDR3aa: CASSPGQGWNTIYF
CDR3nt: TGTGCCAGCAGCCCTGGACAGGGCTGGAACACCATATATTTT

j_gene: TRBJ2-1
abundance: .
d_gene: .
v_gene: TRBV25-1
CDR3aa: CASSDGQGCFF
CDR3nt: TGTGCCAGCAGTGACGGTCAGGGTTGTTTCTTC

j_gene: TRBJ1-3
abundance: many
d_gene: .
v_gene: TRBV27
CDR3aa: CASSFGSGPGNTIYF
CDR3nt: TGTGCCAGCAGTTTTGGTTCGGGGCCCGGAAACACCATATATTTT

j_gene: TRBJ2-3
abundance: few
d_gene: TRBD1
v_gene: TRBV7-8
CDR3aa: CASSPQGVVGTDTQYF
CDR3nt: TGTGCCAGCAGCCCTCAGGGGGTTGTTGGGACAGATACGCAGTATTTT

j_gene: TRBJ1-2
abundance: .
d_gene: .
v_gene: TRBV5-1
CDR3aa: CASSLGSFYGYTF
CDR3nt: TGCGCCAGCAGCTTGGGCAGCTTCTATGGCTACACCTTC

j_gene: TRBJ2-7
abundance: .
d_gene: .
v_gene: TRBV5-5
CDR3aa: CASRHPGHRYEQYF
CDR3nt: TGTGCCAGCAGGCATCCGGGACACCGCTACGAGCAGTACTTC

j_gene: TRBJ2-1
abundance: many
d_gene: TRBD2
v_gene: TRBV12-3/TRBV12-4
CDR3aa: CASSLNALAYNEQFF
CDR3nt: TGTGCCAGCAGTTTAAATGCACTAGCGTACAATGAGCAGTTCTTC

j_gene: TRBJ2-7
abundance: few
d_gene: TRBD1
v_gene: TRBV7-9
CDR3aa: CASSGQDYEQYF
CDR3nt: TGTGCCAGCAGTGGACAGGACTACGAGCAGTACTTC

j_gene: TRBJ2-7
abundance: many
d_gene: .
v_gene: TRBV20-1
CDR3aa: CSAPSSSYEQYF
CDR3nt: TGCAGTGCGCCCTCGAGCTCCTACGAGCAGTACTTC

j_gene: TRBJ2-7
abundance: .
d_gene: .
v_gene: TRBV10-2
CDR3aa: CASRAASYEQYF
CDR3nt: TGCGCCAGCAGGGCAGCGTCCTACGAGCAGTACTTC

j_gene: TRBJ1-5
abundance: .
d_gene: .
v_gene: TRBV28
CDR3aa: CASSHWPARMSNQPQHF
CDR3nt: TGTGCCAGCAGCCACTGGCCGGCCCGAATGAGCAATCAGCCCCAGCATTTT

j_gene: TRBJ2-2
abundance: few
d_gene: .
v_gene: TRBV4-1
CDR3aa: CASSQDVQGHGELFF
CDR3nt: TGCGCCAGCAGCCAAGATGTGCAGGGACACGGGGAGCTGTTTTTT

j_gene: TRBJ2-2
abundance: few
d_gene: TRBD2
v_gene: TRBV7-2
CDR3aa: CASSLESGRNTGELFF
CDR3nt: TGTGCCAGCAGCTTAGAGAGCGGGAGAAACACCGGGGAGCTGTTTTTT

j_gene: TRBJ2-1
abundance: few
d_gene: .
v_gene: TRBV15
CDR3aa: CATSRDRPASSYNEQFF
CDR3nt: TGTGCCACCAGCAGAGATCGCCCTGCGAGCTCCTACAATGAGCAGTTCTTC

j_gene: TRBJ2-7
abundance: .
d_gene: .
v_gene: TRBV7-6
CDR3aa: CASSLVVGNEQYF
CDR3nt: TGTGCCAGCAGCCTCGTTGTAGGGAACGAGCAGTACTTC

j_gene: TRBJ2-7
abundance: few
d_gene: TRBD1
v_gene: TRBV4-1
CDR3aa: CASSPSGTAAYEQYF
CDR3nt: TGCGCCAGCAGCCCTTCCGGGACAGCCGCCTACGAGCAGTACTTC

j_gene: TRBJ2-3
abundance: .
d_gene: .
v_gene: TRBV27
CDR3aa: CASSLILGARKADTQYF
CDR3nt: TGTGCCAGCAGTTTAATCTTGGGGGCGCGGAAGGCAGATACGCAGTATTTT

j_gene: TRBJ2-3
abundance: few
d_gene: .
v_gene: TRBV15
CDR3aa: CATSRGGGIADTQYF
CDR3nt: TGTGCCACCAGCAGGGGAGGCGGGATAGCAGATACGCAGTATTTT

j_gene: TRBJ2-2
abundance: few
d_gene: TRBD1
v_gene: TRBV7-9
CDR3aa: CASSYPDRVNTGELFF
CDR3nt: TGTGCCAGCAGCTACCCGGACAGGGTGAACACCGGGGAGCTGTTTTTT

j_gene: TRBJ2-4
abundance: few
d_gene: TRBD2
v_gene: TRBV2
CDR3aa: CALSGLAGAKNIQYF
CDR3nt: TGTGCCCTCTCGGGACTAGCGGGAGCCAAAAACATTCAGTACTTC

j_gene: TRBJ1-4
abundance: .
d_gene: .
v_gene: TRBV15
CDR3aa: CATSPRAPRKLFF
CDR3nt: TGTGCCACCAGCCCCCGGGCACCCCGAAAACTGTTTTTT

j_gene: TRBJ2-7
abundance: .
d_gene: TRBD2
v_gene: TRBV12-3/TRBV12-4
CDR3aa: CASSLNLALATYEQYF
CDR3nt: TGTGCCAGCAGTTTAAACCTCGCACTAGCGACCTACGAGCAGTACTTC

j_gene: TRBJ2-5
abundance: few
d_gene: .
v_gene: TRBV2
CDR3aa: CASSNIDKTQYF
CDR3nt: TGTGCCAGCAGTAATATAGATAAGACCCAGTACTTC

j_gene: TRBJ2-2
abundance: few
d_gene: TRBD2
v_gene: TRBV5-1
CDR3aa: CATGSGLAGANTGELFF
CDR3nt: TGCGCGACGGGTTCGGGACTAGCGGGGGCGAACACCGGGGAGCTGTTTTTT

j_gene: TRBJ2-2
abundance: few
d_gene: .
v_gene: TRBV5-6
CDR3aa: CASSFGAGLAGTETGELFF
CDR3nt: TGTGCCAGCAGCTTTGGTGCCGGGTTAGCTGGAACGGAGACCGGGGAGCTGTTTTTT